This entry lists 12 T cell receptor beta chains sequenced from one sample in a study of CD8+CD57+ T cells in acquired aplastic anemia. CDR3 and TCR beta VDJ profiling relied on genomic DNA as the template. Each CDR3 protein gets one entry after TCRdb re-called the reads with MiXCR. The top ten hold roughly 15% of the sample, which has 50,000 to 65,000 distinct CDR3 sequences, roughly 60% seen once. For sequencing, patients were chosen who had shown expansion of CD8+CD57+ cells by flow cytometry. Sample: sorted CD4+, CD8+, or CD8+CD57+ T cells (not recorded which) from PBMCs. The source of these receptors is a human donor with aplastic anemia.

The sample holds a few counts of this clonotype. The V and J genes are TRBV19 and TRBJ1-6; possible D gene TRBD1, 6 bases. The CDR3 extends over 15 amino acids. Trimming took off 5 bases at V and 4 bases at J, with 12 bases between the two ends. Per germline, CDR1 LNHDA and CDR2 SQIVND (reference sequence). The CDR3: CASSSETGYNSPLHF. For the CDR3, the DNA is TGTGCCAGTAGTTCCGAGACAGGATATAATTCACCCCTCCACTTT.

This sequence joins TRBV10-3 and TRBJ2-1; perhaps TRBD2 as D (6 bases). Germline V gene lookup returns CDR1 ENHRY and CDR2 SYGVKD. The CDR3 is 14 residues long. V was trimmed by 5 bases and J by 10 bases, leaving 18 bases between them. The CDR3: CAISLGTLEGEQFF. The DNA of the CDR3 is TGTGCCATCAGTCTCGGGACTCTGGAGGGAGAGCAGTTCTTC.

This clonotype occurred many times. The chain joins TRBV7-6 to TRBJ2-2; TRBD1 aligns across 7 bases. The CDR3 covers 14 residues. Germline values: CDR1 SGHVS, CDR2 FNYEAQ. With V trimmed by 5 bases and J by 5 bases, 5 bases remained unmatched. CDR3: CASSNPTGTGELFF. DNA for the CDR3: TGTGCCAGCAGCAACCCGACAGGGACCGGGGAGCTGTTTTTT.

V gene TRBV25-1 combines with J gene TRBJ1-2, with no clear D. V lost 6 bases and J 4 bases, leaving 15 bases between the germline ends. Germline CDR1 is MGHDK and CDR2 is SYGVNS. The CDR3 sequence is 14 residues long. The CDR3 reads CASSRTESLYGYTF. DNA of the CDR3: TGTGCCAGCAGCCGGACGGAATCGCTCTATGGCTACACCTTC.

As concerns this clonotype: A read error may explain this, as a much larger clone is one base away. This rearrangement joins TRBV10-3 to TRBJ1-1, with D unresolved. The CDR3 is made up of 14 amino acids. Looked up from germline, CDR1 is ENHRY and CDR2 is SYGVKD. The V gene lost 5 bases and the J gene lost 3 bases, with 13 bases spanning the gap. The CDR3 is CAISLVGVDTEAFF. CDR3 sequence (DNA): TGTGCCATCAGTCTGGTCGGGGTGGACACTGAAGCTTTCTTT.

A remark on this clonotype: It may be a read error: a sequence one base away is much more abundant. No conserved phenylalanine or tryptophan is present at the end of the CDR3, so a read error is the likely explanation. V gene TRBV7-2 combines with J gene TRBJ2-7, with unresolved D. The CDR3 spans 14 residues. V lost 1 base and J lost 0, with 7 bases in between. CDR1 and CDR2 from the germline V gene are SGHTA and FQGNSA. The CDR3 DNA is TGTGCCAGCAGCTTAGGGCGGTACTCCTACGAGCAGTACCTC. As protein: CASSLGRYSYEQYL.

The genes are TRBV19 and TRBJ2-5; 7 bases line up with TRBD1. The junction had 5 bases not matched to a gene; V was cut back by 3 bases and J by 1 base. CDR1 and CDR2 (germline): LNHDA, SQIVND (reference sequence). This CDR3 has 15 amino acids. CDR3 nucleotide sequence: TGTGCCAGTAGTATCCGACAGGGTGGCCAAGAGACCCAGTACTTC. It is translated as CASSIRQGGQETQYF.

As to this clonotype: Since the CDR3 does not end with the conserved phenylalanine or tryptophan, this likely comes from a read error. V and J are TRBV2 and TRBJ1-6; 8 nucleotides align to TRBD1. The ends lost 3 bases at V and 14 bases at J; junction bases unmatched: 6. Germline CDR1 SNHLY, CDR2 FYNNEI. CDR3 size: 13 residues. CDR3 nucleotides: TGTGCCAGCAGTGAGGGGGACAGGCTGGCCCTCCACTCT. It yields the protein CASSEGDRLALHS.

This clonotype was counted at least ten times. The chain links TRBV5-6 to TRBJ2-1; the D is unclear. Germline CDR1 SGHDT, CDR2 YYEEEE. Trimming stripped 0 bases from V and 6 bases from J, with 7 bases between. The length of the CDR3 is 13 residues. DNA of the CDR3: TGTGCCAGCAGCTTGGAAAGCGTCAATGAGCAGTTCTTC. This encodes CASSLESVNEQFF.

As DNA, the CDR3 is TGTGCCAGCAGACCTAGCGGGGTGGTAGATACGCAGTATTTT. Translation gives CASRPSGVVDTQYF. The rearrangement uses TRBV2 and TRBJ2-3; 9 bases match TRBD2. The CDR3 consists of 14 residues. CDR1 SNHLY and CDR2 FYNNEI come from the germline V gene. J lost 5 bases, V lost 6 bases, and 6 bases had no gene match. Looking up the rest from reference TRBV2 and TRBJ2-3 gives the full variable domain: EPEVTQTPSHQVTQMGQEVILRCVPISNHLYFYWYRQILGQKVEFLVSFYNNEISEKSEIFDDQFSVERPDGSNFTLKIRSTKLEDSAMYFCASRPSGVVDTQYFGPGTRLTVL.

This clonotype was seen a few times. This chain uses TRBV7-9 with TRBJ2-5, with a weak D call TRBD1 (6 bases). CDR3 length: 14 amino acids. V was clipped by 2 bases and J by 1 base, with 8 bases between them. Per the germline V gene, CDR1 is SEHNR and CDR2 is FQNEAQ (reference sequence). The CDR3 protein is CASSLTRGQETQYF. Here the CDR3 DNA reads TGTGCCAGCAGCTTAACCAGGGGCCAAGAGACCCAGTACTTC. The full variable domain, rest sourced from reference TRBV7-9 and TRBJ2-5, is DTGVSQNPRHKITKRGQNVTFRCDPISEHNRLYWYRQTLGQGPEFLTYFQNEAQLEKSRLLSDRFSAERPKGSFSTLEIQRTEQGDSAMYLCASSLTRGQETQYFGPGTRLLVL.

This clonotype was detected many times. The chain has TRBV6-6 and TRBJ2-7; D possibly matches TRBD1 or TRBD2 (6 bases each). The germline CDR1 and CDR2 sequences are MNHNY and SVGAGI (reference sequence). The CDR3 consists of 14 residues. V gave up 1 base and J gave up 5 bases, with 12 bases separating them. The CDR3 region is CASSYYGGPNEQYF. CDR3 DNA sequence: TGTGCCAGCAGTTACTACGGGGGCCCCAACGAGCAGTACTTC.